These 12 T cell receptor beta chains were sequenced from one sample in a study of cytomegalovirus exposure and HLA in healthy donors. It was with 60 Vbeta and 13 Jbeta primers that the PCR ran. Sequenced by immunoSEQ multiplex PCR; TCRdb stores in-frame clones only, minus some. This sample has 110,000 or so clones, with around 80% found just once. Sequencing used PBMCs. The receptors were sampled from a man between 18 and 35 years old in good health and CMV-seronegative.

The chain joins TRBV7-2 to TRBJ1-1, with 8 bases identical to TRBD1. Germline V gene lookup returns CDR1 SGHTA and CDR2 FQGNSA. This CDR3 is built from 19 residues. The V and J ends lost 4 bases and 4 bases, in that order; junction bases with no gene match: 20. The CDR3 DNA reads TGTGCCAGCAGCTCCCCTCTGCTTGGACAGGGTATAACGGGCACTGAAGCTTTCTTT. Protein product: CASSSPLLGQGITGTEAFF.

The chain employs TRBV7-9 and TRBJ2-3; a possible D gene is TRBD1 (6 bases). V lost 5 bases and J 1 base, leaving 13 bases between the germline ends. Germline CDR1 reads SEHNR; CDR2 reads FQNEAQ (reference sequence). There are 15 residues in the CDR3. In DNA, the CDR3 is TGTGCCAGCAGCCAGACAGGAGGTGGCACAGATACGCAGTATTTT. Its translation: CASSQTGGGTDTQYF.

The chain uses TRBV21-1 and TRBJ2-4; TRBD1 was called by the table and not checked on the DNA. TRBV21-1 is a recognized pseudogene. This CDR3 spans 21 amino acids. Here the CDR3 reads CASSKGPPGTGGLVAKNIQYF. CDR3 sequence (DNA): TGTGCCAGCAGCAAAGGCCCGCCCGGGACAGGGGGGTTAGTGGCCAAAAACATTCAGTACTTC.

This clone turned up a few times. The chain combines TRBV5-1 with TRBJ2-5, with 7 bases fitting TRBD1. Germline V gene lookup returns CDR1 SGHRS and CDR2 YFSETQ. V was clipped by 1 base and J by 3 bases; unmatched bases: 6. The CDR3 length is 15 residues. CDR3 DNA: TGCGCCAGCAGCTTGTTTAGTGACAGGGAAGAGACCCAGTACTTC. This encodes CASSLFSDREETQYF. The full variable domain, in which reference TRBV5-1 and TRBJ2-5 provide the parts outside the CDR3, is KAGVTQTPRYLIKTRGQQVTLSCSPISGHRSVSWYQQTPGQGLQFLFEYFSETQRNKGNFPGRFSGRQFSNSRSEMNVSTLELGDSALYLCASSLFSDREETQYFGPGTRLLVL.

The J gene is TRBJ2-5, the V gene TRBV5-1; 8 bases map to TRBD2. The CDR3 runs 15 residues. J gave up 5 bases and V 1 base, and 7 bases lay outside the gene matches. Germline V gene data show CDR1 as SGHRS and CDR2 as YFSETQ. The CDR3 DNA follows: TGCGCCAGCAGCTTGAACAGCGGGAGTTGGGAGACCCAGTACTTC. Amino acid sequence: CASSLNSGSWETQYF. The whole variable domain, remainder taken from reference TRBV5-1 and TRBJ2-5, is KAGVTQTPRYLIKTRGQQVTLSCSPISGHRSVSWYQQTPGQGLQFLFEYFSETQRNKGNFPGRFSGRQFSNSRSEMNVSTLELGDSALYLCASSLNSGSWETQYFGPGTRLLVL.

The chain carries TRBV5-1 and TRBJ2-7; D remains unclear. The CDR3 extends over 12 amino acids. Germline V gives CDR1 SGHRS, CDR2 YFSETQ. Trimming took 6 bases from V and 0 from J, leaving 7 bases between them. CDR3 in amino acids: CASTDSSYEQYF. The CDR3 DNA reads TGCGCCAGCACCGACTCCTCCTACGAGCAGTACTTC.

J is TRBJ2-7 and V is TRBV6-6; D perhaps matches TRBD2 (6 bases). The CDR3 has 12 residues. CDR1 is MNHNY, CDR2 SVGAGI, per germline (reference sequence). The V end lost 7 bases, the J end lost 6 bases, and 13 bases lay between the germline ends. This CDR3 reads CASNPGRGEQYF. CDR3 sequence (DNA): TGTGCCAGCAATCCGGGGCGGGGCGAGCAGTACTTC.

This sequence joins TRBV10-3 and TRBJ1-1; D is undetermined. The CDR3 sequence is 13 residues long. Germline lookup yields CDR1 ENHRY and CDR2 SYGVKD. The ends were cut back, 0 bases at V and 5 bases at J, with 7 bases in the middle. The CDR3: CAISESRTTEAFF. The CDR3 DNA follows: TGTGCCATCAGTGAGTCTCGTACTACTGAAGCTTTCTTT.

CDR3 protein: CASSYSRATNTEAFF. For the CDR3, the DNA is TGTGCCAGCAGTTACTCGCGGGCCACGAACACTGAAGCTTTCTTT. The V gene is TRBV6-6, the J gene TRBJ1-1; no definite D call. The V gene's germline CDR1 is MNHNY and CDR2 SVGAGI (reference sequence). The CDR3 covers 15 residues. With 0 bases removed from V and 1 base from J, the gap between germline ends came to 9 bases.

This chain connects TRBV5-8 to TRBJ2-7; 10 bases match TRBD2. This CDR3 contains 17 residues. V was pared by 4 bases and J by 2 bases, with 12 bases of the junction left unmatched. The germline gives CDR1 SGHTS, CDR2 YDEGEE. For the CDR3, the DNA is TGTGCCAGCAGCCTTTGGACTAGCGGCATAAGCGCCTACGAGCAGTACTTC. It translates to CASSLWTSGISAYEQYF.

The CDR3 DNA is TGTGCCAGCTCTCTCCCCGGCGGGCCCCAGCATTTT. Encoded protein: CASSLPGGPQHF. V is TRBV18 and J is TRBJ1-5; unclear D gene. This CDR3 comprises 12 residues. V lost 6 bases and J lost 9, with 12 bases in between. Germline V gene sequence: CDR1 KGHSH, CDR2 LQKENI.

The gene calls are TRBV29-1 and TRBJ2-3, with 7 bases that match TRBD2. The germline V gene encodes CDR1 SQVTM and CDR2 ANQGSEA. The CDR3 runs to 14 residues. V gave up 7 bases and J gave up 4 bases; unmatched junction bases: 11. In DNA, the CDR3 is TGCAGCGGGGGGGGAGGGAGGGGCGCAGATACGCAGTATTTT. This sequence encodes CSGGGGRGADTQYF.